A single sample gave rise to the 26 T cell receptor beta chains below, sequenced in a study of blood T cell repertoires in COVID-19. Clones were read by immunoSEQ multiplex PCR, and TCRdb kept only the in-frame ones, dropping some. Of approximately 140,000 clones detected, around 90% appear once; the ten largest clones hold roughly 3.9%. The sequenced sample was PBMCs or T cells enriched from blood (not recorded which). These receptor sequences come from a woman aged 35 to 49 who had been exposed to COVID-19.

The genes are TRBV11-2 and TRBJ1-2; possible D gene TRBD1, 5 bases. The CDR3 contains 14 residues. CDR1 and CDR2 (germline): SGHAT, FQNNGV. V was cut by 1 base and J by 1 base, with 7 bases left in between. The CDR3 loop reads CASSLVRGNYGYTF. As DNA, the CDR3 is TGTGCCAGCAGCTTAGTTAGGGGTAACTATGGCTACACCTTC.

V is TRBV12-3 or TRBV12-4 and J is TRBJ1-2; 9 bases fit TRBD1. This CDR3 has 13 residues. V lost 6 bases and J lost 7; bases outside the gene matches: 6. CDR3 residues: CASSRDRGVGYTF. The CDR3 nucleotides are TGTGCCAGCAGCCGTGACAGGGGGGTTGGCTACACCTTC.

The chain uses TRBV6-5 and TRBJ2-1; D is perhaps TRBD1 (5 bases). This CDR3 contains 11 residues. Germline CDR1 MNHEY, CDR2 SVGAGI. Trimming took 8 bases from V and 10 from J, leaving 12 bases between them. In DNA, the CDR3 is TGTGCCAGCCTGGGTCACAGGGAGCAGTTCTTC. As protein: CASLGHREQFF.

The chain joins TRBV7-8 to TRBJ1-6, with 11 positions matching TRBD1. Germline trimming cut 1 base from V and 9 bases from J; bases unmatched to any gene: 8. This CDR3 comprises 17 residues. Germline values: CDR1 SGHVS, CDR2 FQNEAQ. CDR3 sequence (DNA): TGTGCCAGCAGCTTAGAAACTGTAGGGACAGGGGGTTCACCCCTCCACTTT. It translates to CASSLETVGTGGSPLHF.

The V gene is TRBV12-3 or TRBV12-4, the J gene TRBJ2-7, with D maybe TRBD2 (5 bases). V dropped 2 bases and J dropped 0 bases, with 5 bases sitting between them. There are 13 residues in the CDR3. For the CDR3, the DNA is TGTGCCAGCAGTTTACGGGACTCCTACGAGCAGTACTTC. Residues: CASSLRDSYEQYF.

This clone was picked up a small number of times. The chain combines TRBV2 with TRBJ2-7, with D perhaps TRBD2 (6 bases). V lost 4 bases to trimming and J lost 3 bases, with 7 bases between them. The CDR3 length is 12 residues. Germline assignment: CDR1 SNHLY and CDR2 FYNNEI. The CDR3 nucleotides are TGTGCCAGCAGTGTGACTAGCTACGAGCAGTACTTC. Translated, it gives CASSVTSYEQYF.

The chain has TRBV25-1 and TRBJ2-7; 7 nucleotides agree with TRBD1. The CDR3 runs 14 residues. Germline CDR1 MGHDK, CDR2 SYGVNS. J lost 2 bases, V lost 5 bases, and 6 bases had no gene match. The CDR3 region has the DNA TGTGCCAGCAGTCCCGACAGGGCTCCCTACGAGCAGTACTTC. Translated: CASSPDRAPYEQYF.

This clone was observed a few times. The chain uses TRBV19 and TRBJ2-2, with D maybe TRBD1 (6 bases). Trimming pared 7 bases from V and 6 bases from J, leaving 24 bases between. The CDR3 contains 17 residues. Germline CDR1 and CDR2: LNHDA and SQIVND (reference sequence). CDR3 coding DNA: TGTGCCAGTACCCTAGGGCAGGGGATTATGTATTCCGGGGAGCTGTTTTTT. Encoded protein: CASTLGQGIMYSGELFF.

The rearrangement uses TRBV7-8 and TRBJ1-2; 9 positions match TRBD1. The germline V gene encodes CDR1 SGHVS and CDR2 FQNEAQ. This CDR3 spans 16 amino acids. The V and J ends lost 3 bases and 4 bases, in that order; junction bases with no gene match: 9. CDR3 sequence: CASSFNPGQGSYGYTF. As DNA, the CDR3 is TGTGCCAGCAGCTTCAACCCGGGACAGGGCTCCTATGGCTACACCTTC.

The gene calls are TRBV7-9 and TRBJ1-1, with D possibly TRBD1 on 5 matching bases. Germline V CDR1 and CDR2: SEHNR, FQNEAQ (reference sequence). V was shortened by 1 base and J by 8 bases, with 11 bases between the two germline ends. This CDR3 is 13 amino acids long. The CDR3 nucleotides read TGTGCCAGCAGCTTAGAGTCAGGGATGGAAGCTTTCTTT. This encodes CASSLESGMEAFF.

The chain recombines TRBV5-4 with TRBJ1-5, with 8 bases that match TRBD1. The CDR3 spans 14 residues. Per germline, CDR1 SGHNT and CDR2 YYREEE (reference sequence). The V and J ends lost 4 bases and 8 bases, in that order; junction bases with no gene match: 8. The CDR3 protein is CASSRGTGSEPQHF. Here the CDR3 DNA reads TGTGCCAGCAGCCGCGGGACAGGTAGTGAGCCCCAGCATTTT.

The chain uses TRBV9 and TRBJ2-7, with a possible D match to TRBD1 (6 bases). CDR1 is SGDLS, CDR2 YYNGEE, per germline. The CDR3 is 13 residues long. Trimming took 8 bases from V and 3 from J, leaving 15 bases between them. As DNA, the CDR3 is TGTGCCAGTTCACAGGGATCCCACTACGAGCAGTACTTC. It encodes CASSQGSHYEQYF.

The V gene is TRBV20-1, the J gene TRBJ1-6; the match to TRBD1 covers 10 bases. Germline V gene lookup returns CDR1 DFQATT and CDR2 SNEGSKA (reference sequence). With 3 bases clipped from V and 9 bases from J, the junction kept 11 bases outside the gene matches. The CDR3 sequence is 16 residues long. CDR3 region: CSASDPGTGVGSPLHF. CDR3 bases: TGCAGTGCTAGTGACCCCGGGACAGGGGTCGGTTCACCCCTCCACTTT.

The CDR3 region is CASSPWGQGSSYNSPLHF. Here the CDR3 DNA reads TGTGCCAGCTCACCGTGGGGACAAGGTAGCTCCTATAATTCACCCCTCCACTTT. The rearrangement uses TRBV18 and TRBJ1-6; TRBD1 might be the D (6 bases). V lost 3 bases and J lost 0, with 15 bases in between. Germline loops: CDR1 KGHSH, CDR2 LQKENI. The CDR3 loop spans 18 amino acids.

The rearrangement links TRBV19 to TRBJ2-7, with 7 bases that match TRBD1. CDR3 size: 13 residues. Germline trimming cut 9 bases from V and 2 bases from J; bases unmatched to any gene: 7. Germline V CDR1 and CDR2: LNHDA, SQIVND (reference sequence). The CDR3 nucleotides are TGTGCCAGCGGGATGGACAGGACCTACGAGCAGTACTTC. It yields the protein CASGMDRTYEQYF.

The rearrangement joins TRBV2 to TRBJ1-1; no reliable D call. Trimming cost V 5 bases and J 0 bases, with 10 bases left between them. In germline, CDR1 is SNHLY, CDR2 FYNNEI. The CDR3 length is 14 residues. CDR3 in DNA: TGTGCCAGCAGTTTTTACAGTATGAACACTGAAGCTTTCTTT. This encodes CASSFYSMNTEAFF. The variable domain in full, with the rest retrieved from reference TRBV2 and TRBJ1-1, is EPEVTQTPSHQVTQMGQEVILRCVPISNHLYFYWYRQILGQKVEFLVSFYNNEISEKSEIFDDQFSVERPDGSNFTLKIRSTKLEDSAMYFCASSFYSMNTEAFFGQGTRLTVV.

The V gene is TRBV10-1, the J gene TRBJ2-4; TRBD2 agrees at 13 bases. The CDR3 runs 17 residues. V lost 2 bases, J lost 4 bases, and 5 bases stayed unmatched. The germline V gene has CDR1 WNHNN and CDR2 SYGVQD (reference sequence). The CDR3 nucleotides read TGCGCCAGCAGTGAGACCTTACTAGCGGGAGGGAAAAACATTCAGTACTTC. Translating gives CASSETLLAGGKNIQYF.

This rearrangement joins TRBV4-2 to TRBJ2-2, with TRBD1 matching over 10 bases. Germline CDR1 and CDR2: LGHNA and YNFKEQ. CDR3 length: 19 residues. Trimming cost V 1 base and J 4 bases; bases outside gene matches: 12. Here the CDR3 reads CASSQAYTPRTGGTGELFF. CDR3 DNA sequence: TGTGCCAGCAGCCAAGCCTACACGCCTAGGACAGGGGGCACCGGGGAGCTGTTTTTT.

This clone was observed a single time. The DNA for the CDR3 is TGTGCCAGCAGGGGGGCTGGGAACATTCAGTACTTC. The encoded protein is CASRGAGNIQYF. The chain couples TRBV2 to TRBJ2-4, with D perhaps TRBD1 (6 bases). V was cut by 6 bases and J by 7 bases, with 10 bases left in between. Looked up from germline, CDR1 is SNHLY and CDR2 is FYNNEI. The CDR3 totals 12 residues.

The J gene is TRBJ2-3, the V gene TRBV20-1; 9 bases fit TRBD2. The CDR3 loop spans 14 amino acids. The ends lost 3 bases at V and 4 bases at J; junction bases unmatched: 5. Per the germline V gene, CDR1 is DFQATT and CDR2 is SNEGSKA (reference sequence). DNA for the CDR3: TGCAGTGCTAGTGGCCTAGCGGGGTCAGATACGCAGTATTTT. It specifies CSASGLAGSDTQYF.

This rearrangement joins TRBV9 to TRBJ2-1; 11 bases are shared with TRBD2. The CDR3 spans 16 residues. V lost 3 bases, J lost 9 bases, and 11 bases stayed unmatched. CDR1 is SGDLS and CDR2 is YYNGEE in the germline V gene. For the CDR3, the DNA is TGTGCCAGCAGCGAACCACTAGCGGGAGTGGTAGGTGAGCAGTTCTTC. Amino acid sequence: CASSEPLAGVVGEQFF.

The chain couples TRBV27 to TRBJ2-2, with TRBD1 as a possible D gene (6 bases). Germline lookup yields CDR1 MNHEY and CDR2 SMNVEV (reference sequence). CDR3 length: 14 residues. Trimming cost V 3 bases and J 3 bases, with 8 bases left between them. Here the CDR3 reads CASSLDRYTGELFF. CDR3 sequence (DNA): TGTGCCAGCAGTTTGGACAGATACACCGGGGAGCTGTTTTTT.

The chain carries TRBV3-1 (or the pseudogene TRBV3-2) and TRBJ2-5; 10 nucleotides align to TRBD2. CDR1 and CDR2 from the germline V gene are LGHDT and YNNKEL (reference sequence). Germline trimming cut 0 bases from V and 5 bases from J; bases unmatched to any gene: 6. The CDR3 totals 16 residues. CDR3 residues: CASSQDKRGGWETQYF. The CDR3 nucleotides read TGTGCCAGCAGCCAAGATAAGCGGGGGGGCTGGGAGACCCAGTACTTC.

V usage is TRBV3-1 (or the pseudogene TRBV3-2) and J usage is TRBJ2-2; 7 bases are a match to TRBD1. CDR1 and CDR2 (germline): LGHDT, YNNKEL (reference sequence). The CDR3 totals 15 residues. The V gene end was trimmed by 2 bases and the J gene end by 4 bases; junction bases not matched to a gene: 4. CDR3 DNA: TGTGCCAGCAGCCAAAGGGGGCGCGGCACCGGGGAGCTGTTTTTT. It yields the protein CASSQRGRGTGELFF.

This sequence joins TRBV5-6 and TRBJ1-3, with D uncertain. The germline V gene has CDR1 SGHDT and CDR2 YYEEEE. Trimming took 2 bases from V and 0 from J, leaving 3 bases between them. The CDR3 has 13 residues. DNA of the CDR3: TGTGCCAGCAGCTTTAGCTCTGGAAACACCATATATTTT. Residues: CASSFSSGNTIYF.

This chain joins TRBV6-4 and TRBJ2-2; D remains ambiguous. Trimming took 6 bases from V and 0 from J, leaving 8 bases between them. Looked up from germline, CDR1 is MRHNA and CDR2 is SNTAGT. This CDR3 spans 14 amino acids. In nucleotides, the CDR3 is TGTGCCAGCAGCACTTTTGCGAACACCGGGGAGCTGTTTTTT. As protein: CASSTFANTGELFF.